Listed here is a single TCR beta chain. The CDR3 has 15 amino acids. Trimming removed 4 bases from V and 4 bases from J; junction bases left unmatched: 3. CDR1 and CDR2 (germline): LNHDA, SQIVND (reference sequence). Per the study methods: Estimates of nucleated cell counts were drawn from the amplification of reference gene primers. Repertoires were generated with immunoSEQ multiplex PCR, while TCRdb's copy carries only in-frame clones and drops some. V, J and clone size were drawn from that table, and D and trimming were deduced from the DNA. The data show approximately 200,000 clones, with about nine tenths seen just once and around 4% held by the top ten. The data stem from a study of blood T cell repertoires in COVID-19. Study background: Sources were T cells, B-cell-depleted T cells, or PBMCs; the material itself was cDNA or gDNA.

This TCR was sampled from a woman in her 30s with acute or convalescent COVID-19. The V call is TRBV19, the J call TRBJ2-1; the match to TRBD1 covers 11 bases. Material: peripheral blood. The CDR3 loop is CASSTGQGGYNEQFF. The CDR3 DNA is TGTGCCAGTAGTACGGGACAGGGGGGATACAATGAGCAGTTCTTC. Based on the CDR3 plus reference TRBV19 and TRBJ2-1, the full variable domain is DGGITQSPKYLFRKEGQNVTLSCEQNLNHDAMYWYRQDPGQGLRLIYYSQIVNDFQKGDIAEGYSVSREKKESFPLTVTSAQKNPTAFYLCASSTGQGGYNEQFFGPGTRLTVL.